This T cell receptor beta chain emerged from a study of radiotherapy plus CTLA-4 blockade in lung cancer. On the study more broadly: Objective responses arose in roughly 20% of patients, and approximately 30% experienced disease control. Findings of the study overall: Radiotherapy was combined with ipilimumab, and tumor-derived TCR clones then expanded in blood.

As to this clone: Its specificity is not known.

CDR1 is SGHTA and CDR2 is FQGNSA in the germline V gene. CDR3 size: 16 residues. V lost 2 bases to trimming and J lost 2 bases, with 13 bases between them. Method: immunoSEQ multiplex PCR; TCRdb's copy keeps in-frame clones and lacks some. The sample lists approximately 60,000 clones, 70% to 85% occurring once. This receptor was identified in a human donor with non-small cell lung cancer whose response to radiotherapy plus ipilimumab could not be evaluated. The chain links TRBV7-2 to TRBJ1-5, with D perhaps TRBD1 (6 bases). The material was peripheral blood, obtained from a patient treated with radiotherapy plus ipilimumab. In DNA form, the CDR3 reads TGTGCCAGCAGCTTAAAGGGGGTAGTTGGCAATCAGCCCCAGCATTTT. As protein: CASSLKGVVGNQPQHF.